The sample holds many counts of the clone carrying this T cell receptor beta chain. Using unique molecular identifiers, the investigators prepared the TCRbeta library. MiXCR was run by TCRdb on the PCR reads, yielding one entry per CDR3 protein. This table holds some 600,000 distinct CDR3 sequences, roughly 17% found once. The entry originates in a study of T-cell reconstitution after alpha-beta-depleted transplantation in children. Sequenced here: PBMCs from the stem cell graft donor, sampled from the stem cell graft. The receptor's source is a human donor who donated a stem cell graft to a child with acute myeloid leukemia.

CDR3 loop: CASGGTAQETQYF. The CDR3 nucleotides are TGCGCCAGCGGGGGGACAGCCCAAGAGACCCAGTACTTC. The rearrangement uses TRBV5-1 and TRBJ2-5, with D perhaps TRBD1 (7 bases). Germline V gives CDR1 SGHRS, CDR2 YFSETQ. This CDR3 has 13 amino acids. The ends were cut back, 7 bases at V and 1 base at J, with 11 bases in the middle.